The source of this T cell receptor beta chain is a study of shared clonotypes between healthy human individuals. Produced via immunoSEQ multiplex PCR; TCRdb's table is partial and in-frame only. This table has about 450,000 clones, roughly 85% appearing once. Comment on this clone: Other DNA sequences from this sample encode an identical CDR3 as well.

The clonotype comes from a woman in her thirties or forties in good health. Some clones in this sample may be carry-over from other donors' samples. The sample consisted of PBMCs.

Here the CDR3 DNA reads TGTGCCAGCTCACCCTCCGGGACAGGGAGAAACACCATATATTTT. Amino acids: CASSPSGTGRNTIYF. The chain is built from TRBV18 and TRBJ1-3; 9 bases line up with TRBD1. Germline V CDR1 and CDR2: KGHSH, LQKENI. This CDR3 region has 15 residues. V shed 3 bases, J shed 5 bases, and the junction held 5 bases outside the gene matches.